Presented here are 30 T cell receptor beta chains from one specimen sequenced in a study of blood T cell repertoires in COVID-19. Sequenced by immunoSEQ multiplex PCR; TCRdb stores in-frame clones only, minus some. The sample carries about 300,000 clones, about 87% recorded once. Sample: peripheral blood. Source of these receptors: a man aged 65-85 years with acute or convalescent COVID-19.

The V call is TRBV2, the J call TRBJ1-5, with D unclear. This CDR3 region has 14 residues. Trimming removed 1 base at V and 6 bases at J, with 10 bases between. Germline lookup yields CDR1 SNHLY and CDR2 FYNNEI. CDR3 nucleotide sequence: TGTGCCAGCAGTGAAGGCAGGTCCAGTCAGCCCCAGCATTTT. Translating gives CASSEGRSSQPQHF.

V gene TRBV28 combines with J gene TRBJ1-2, with D perhaps TRBD1 (5 bases). The V end was cut by 6 bases, the J end by 3 bases, with 11 bases between. The CDR3 is 13 residues long. In germline, CDR1 is MDHEN, CDR2 SYDVKM. The CDR3 loop reads CASSLWGDYGYTF. The CDR3 bases are TGTGCCAGCAGCCTCTGGGGGGACTATGGCTACACCTTC.

The chain couples TRBV6-1 to TRBJ2-7; tentatively, D is TRBD2 (7 bases). Trimming took 0 bases from V and 6 from J, leaving 9 bases between them. CDR1 is MNHNS and CDR2 is SASEGT in the germline V gene. This CDR3 contains 13 residues. The CDR3 loop reads CASSEAGGLEQYF. The DNA for the CDR3 is TGTGCCAGCAGTGAAGCCGGGGGGCTCGAGCAGTACTTC.

A remark on this clone: Other DNA sequences in the same sample also yield this CDR3. CDR3 amino acids: CSVEPDRDYTEAFF. The CDR3 nucleotides are TGCAGCGTTGAACCTGACAGGGACTACACTGAAGCTTTCTTT. The V call is TRBV29-1, the J call TRBJ1-1; 7 nucleotides align to TRBD1. V gave up 2 bases and J gave up 3 bases; unmatched junction bases: 6. The CDR3 extends over 14 amino acids. Germline V gives CDR1 SQVTM, CDR2 ANQGSEA.

The genes are TRBV6-5 and TRBJ1-6; the D gene is possibly TRBD1 (5 bases). The V end lost 0 bases, the J end lost 10 bases, and 13 bases lay between the germline ends. Per germline, CDR1 MNHEY and CDR2 SVGAGI. There are 15 residues in the CDR3. The DNA for the CDR3 is TGTGCCAGCAGTTACTCGTCCCCAGGGCAGTCACCCCTCCACTTT. The encoded protein is CASSYSSPGQSPLHF.

This clone is a singleton in its sample. J is TRBJ1-5 and V is TRBV6-6, with TRBD1 identical over 11 bases. CDR1 is MNHNY and CDR2 is SVGAGI in the germline V gene (reference sequence). The CDR3 loop spans 14 amino acids. Trimming took 5 bases from V and 6 from J; bases not matched to a gene: 3. CDR3 in DNA: TGTGCCAGCAGTAGGACAGGGGGCAGTCAGCCCCAGCATTTT. Translation gives CASSRTGGSQPQHF.

This clone was seen only once. CDR3 loop: CASSRGQGGYGYTF. CDR3 sequence (DNA): TGTGCCAGCAGCAGGGGACAGGGTGGCTACGGCTACACCTTC. The V gene is TRBV7-2, the J gene TRBJ1-2; 9 nucleotides agree with TRBD1. CDR1 is SGHTA, CDR2 FQGNSA, per germline. This CDR3 has 14 amino acids. V was pared by 5 bases and J by 8 bases, with 9 bases of the junction left unmatched.

This clone was seen more than once but under ten times. The chain couples TRBV28 to TRBJ1-4; 10 bases fit TRBD1. Germline assignment: CDR1 MDHEN and CDR2 SYDVKM. After removal of 6 bases from V and 11 bases from J, the junction contained 9 bases not matched to a gene. The CDR3 spans 14 residues. CDR3 sequence (DNA): TGTGCCAGCAGCCTGACAGGGGGCATGGGGAAACTGTTTTTT. Translation: CASSLTGGMGKLFF. Complete variable domain (other parts from reference TRBV28 and TRBJ1-4): DVKVTQSSRYLVKRTGEKVFLECVQDMDHENMFWYRQDPGLGLRLIYFSYDVKMKEKGDIPEGYSVSREKKERFSLILESASTNQTSMYLCASSLTGGMGKLFFGSGTQLSVL.

In regard to this clone: The sample holds other DNA sequences that translate to the same CDR3. The J gene is TRBJ2-2, the V gene TRBV6-5; D is possibly TRBD2 (6 bases). V was clipped by 5 bases and J by 2 bases, with 12 bases between them. CDR3 size: 15 residues. The germline V gene has CDR1 MNHEY and CDR2 SVGAGI. The CDR3 protein is CASSPGGLNTGELFF. The CDR3 DNA reads TGTGCCAGCAGTCCTGGGGGGTTAAACACCGGGGAGCTGTTTTTT.

The chain joins TRBV11-2 to TRBJ1-3; D is perhaps TRBD1 (5 bases). V lost 6 bases and J lost 0, with 12 bases in between. Germline V gene data show CDR1 as SGHAT and CDR2 as FQNNGV. This CDR3 region has 15 residues. In DNA form, the CDR3 reads TGTGCCAGCAGGCTGGGGACTGTCTCTGGAAACACCATATATTTT. It codes for CASRLGTVSGNTIYF.

This clone has only one observation. J is TRBJ2-3 and V is TRBV30; a possible D gene is TRBD2 (5 bases). V was cut by 0 bases and J by 5 bases, with 12 bases left in between. In germline, CDR1 is GTSNPN, CDR2 SVGIG (reference sequence). The CDR3 runs to 14 residues. CDR3 sequence reads: CAWSVRSGRDTQYF. The CDR3 DNA follows: TGTGCCTGGAGTGTACGAAGCGGAAGAGATACGCAGTATTTT.

The chain recombines TRBV28 with TRBJ1-2; the D gene is possibly TRBD1 (6 bases). In germline, CDR1 is MDHEN, CDR2 SYDVKM. V was clipped by 6 bases and J by 5 bases, with 13 bases between them. The CDR3 length is 13 residues. The CDR3 protein is CASRQPGEYGYTF. The CDR3, as DNA: TGTGCCAGCAGACAACCAGGGGAATATGGCTACACCTTC.

This chain joins TRBV5-5 and TRBJ1-1; a weak D match, TRBD1 (6 bases). Germline V gene sequence: CDR1 SGHKS, CDR2 YYEKEE (reference sequence). V was pared by 4 bases and J by 3 bases, with 10 bases between. This CDR3 has 13 amino acids. The CDR3 loop is CASSADRDTEAFF. The CDR3 DNA reads as TGTGCCAGCAGCGCGGACAGAGACACTGAAGCTTTCTTT.

CDR3 nucleotides: TGTGCCAGCAGCTTAGAGGGAGGGTTCTCCTACGAGCAGTACTTC. Translation: CASSLEGGFSYEQYF. The rearrangement joins TRBV11-2 to TRBJ2-7; 7 positions match TRBD2. Looked up from germline, CDR1 is SGHAT and CDR2 is FQNNGV. The CDR3 has 15 amino acids. With 0 bases clipped from V and 0 bases from J, the junction kept 2 bases outside the gene matches.

This clone occurred once. The chain links TRBV5-4 to TRBJ1-1; 8 bases match TRBD1. The V and J ends lost 5 bases and 1 base, in that order; junction bases with no gene match: 10. Germline V lookup: CDR1 SGHNT, CDR2 YYREEE (reference sequence). The CDR3 has 16 residues. The CDR3 nucleotides are TGTGCCAGCAGAACCGGCAGGGGGCTCGGGAACACTGAAGCTTTCTTT. This translates into CASRTGRGLGNTEAFF.

In this sample, this clone turned up once. The CDR3 DNA is TGCGCCAGCAGCTTAGGGACACTTGAAGAAGCTTTCTTT. Encoded protein: CASSLGTLEEAFF. The rearrangement links TRBV5-1 to TRBJ1-1, with TRBD1 as a possible D gene (6 bases). The CDR3 spans 13 residues. Looked up from germline, CDR1 is SGHRS and CDR2 is YFSETQ. The V and J ends lost 2 bases and 8 bases respectively, with 13 bases between them.

The chain recombines TRBV6-2 or TRBV6-3 with TRBJ1-2; TRBD1 might be the D (6 bases). CDR3 size: 17 residues. In germline, CDR1 is MNHEY, CDR2 SVGEGT. Trimming removed 0 bases at V and 7 bases at J, with 21 bases between. CDR3 loop: CASSYSKDSPHIVGYTF. Here the CDR3 DNA reads TGTGCCAGCAGTTACTCGAAGGACAGCCCTCATATTGTTGGCTACACCTTC.

This chain joins TRBV4-3 and TRBJ2-5; no clear D gene. CDR3 length: 13 amino acids. Germline-derived CDR1 and CDR2 are LGHNA and YSLEER. Trimming shortened V by 0 bases and J by 6 bases, and 8 bases separated the two germline ends. CDR3 sequence: CASSQDVFQTQYF. DNA of the CDR3: TGCGCCAGCAGCCAAGACGTATTCCAGACCCAGTACTTC.

This clone was found a few times. V and J are TRBV6-1 and TRBJ1-6; D not certain. V shed 1 base and J shed 0 bases, with 10 bases lying between them. The length of the CDR3 is 17 residues. The V gene's germline CDR1 is MNHNS and CDR2 SASEGT. The CDR3 is CASSEVGGSSYNSPLHF. The CDR3 DNA follows: TGTGCCAGCAGTGAAGTCGGTGGGAGCTCCTATAATTCACCCCTCCACTTT.

The chain employs TRBV10-3 and TRBJ2-2; 7 bases align to TRBD1. Germline CDR1 and CDR2: ENHRY and SYGVKD. This CDR3 is 16 amino acids long. Losses at the gene ends were 5 bases for V and 1 base for J; bases not matched to a gene: 7. The CDR3 spells CAISPSGTENTGELFF. The CDR3 DNA follows: TGTGCCATCAGTCCATCCGGGACAGAGAACACCGGGGAGCTGTTTTTT.

The chain links TRBV29-1 to TRBJ2-7, with D tentatively TRBD1 (5 bases). Germline V gene lookup returns CDR1 SQVTM and CDR2 ANQGSEA. This CDR3 is 13 amino acids long. Trimming cost V 5 bases and J 2 bases, with 13 bases left between them. The CDR3 protein is CSVHPQGTYEQYF. The CDR3 DNA follows: TGCAGCGTTCACCCGCAGGGAACCTACGAGCAGTACTTC.

The V call is TRBV11-2, the J call TRBJ1-5, with 7 bases matching TRBD1. The CDR3 length is 14 residues. Germline V gives CDR1 SGHAT, CDR2 FQNNGV. V lost 5 bases to trimming and J lost 7 bases; unmatched junction nucleotides: 8. CDR3 residues: CASSPTGEYQPQHF. CDR3 sequence (DNA): TGTGCCAGCAGCCCTACAGGGGAGTACCAGCCCCAGCATTTT.

The chain joins TRBV28 to TRBJ2-2; D not certain. The CDR3 spans 15 residues. CDR1 and CDR2 from the germline V gene are MDHEN and SYDVKM. Trimming cost V 2 bases and J 3 bases, with 10 bases left between them. The CDR3 protein is CASSLPLSDTGELFF. Written as DNA, the CDR3 is TGTGCCAGCAGTTTACCCCTCTCGGACACCGGGGAGCTGTTTTTT.

The chain combines TRBV18 with TRBJ2-5; perhaps TRBD1 as D (5 bases). Trimming cost V 0 bases and J 5 bases, with 13 bases left between them. This CDR3 has 15 residues. Germline lookup yields CDR1 KGHSH and CDR2 LQKENI. This chain's CDR3 is CASSPPIQGVETQYF. The CDR3 DNA reads as TGTGCCAGCTCACCACCGATCCAGGGTGTGGAGACCCAGTACTTC. The entire variable domain, with the rest obtained from reference TRBV18 and TRBJ2-5, is as follows: NAGVMQNPRHLVRRRGQEARLRCSPMKGHSHVYWYRQLPEEGLKFMVYLQKENIIDESGMPKERFSAEFPKEGPSILRIQQVVRGDSAAYFCASSPPIQGVETQYFGPGTRLLVL.

Here the CDR3 DNA reads TGTGCCAGTAGTGAGGTGGGCACAGATACGCAGTATTTT. This gives the protein CASSEVGTDTQYF. This rearrangement joins TRBV19 to TRBJ2-3; D call uncertain. V lost 5 bases and J 1 base, leaving 7 bases between the germline ends. Germline CDR1 LNHDA, CDR2 SQIVND (reference sequence). This CDR3 is built from 13 residues.

The chain employs TRBV27 and TRBJ1-4, with D perhaps TRBD1 (5 bases). The V gene's germline CDR1 is MNHEY and CDR2 SMNVEV (reference sequence). CDR3 length: 18 residues. The V and J ends lost 2 bases and 0 bases respectively, with 16 bases between them. In nucleotides, the CDR3 is TGTGCCAGCAGTTTAAAAGGGGCAGGGCTAGCAACTAATGAAAAACTGTTTTTT. It yields the protein CASSLKGAGLATNEKLFF.

There are a few counts of this clone. The gene calls are TRBV29-1 and TRBJ2-1, with D possibly matching TRBD2 (5 bases). With 3 bases removed from V and 6 bases from J, the gap between germline ends came to 12 bases. The germline CDR1 and CDR2 sequences are SQVTM and ANQGSEA. The CDR3 is made up of 13 amino acids. Here the CDR3 reads CSVEKNGGNEQFF. CDR3 bases: TGCAGCGTTGAGAAAAACGGAGGCAATGAGCAGTTCTTC.

Comment on this clone: Other nucleotide sequences from this sample produce the same CDR3. The V and J genes are TRBV7-9 and TRBJ2-2; TRBD1 might be the D (5 bases). The V gene lost 2 bases and the J gene lost 0 bases, with 7 bases spanning the gap. CDR3 length: 15 amino acids. From germline, CDR1 is SEHNR and CDR2 FQNEAQ (reference sequence). The CDR3 reads CASSLQGTNTGELFF. In nucleotides, the CDR3 is TGTGCCAGCAGCTTACAGGGTACGAACACCGGGGAGCTGTTTTTT.

The rearrangement uses TRBV28 and TRBJ1-4, with D unresolved. V was clipped by 3 bases and J by 0 bases, with 5 bases between them. There are 14 residues in the CDR3. The germline gives CDR1 MDHEN, CDR2 SYDVKM. The CDR3 reads CASSFGATNEKLFF. The CDR3 nucleotides read TGTGCCAGCAGTTTTGGAGCAACTAATGAAAAACTGTTTTTT. The entire variable domain, with the rest obtained from reference TRBV28 and TRBJ1-4, is as follows: DVKVTQSSRYLVKRTGEKVFLECVQDMDHENMFWYRQDPGLGLRLIYFSYDVKMKEKGDIPEGYSVSREKKERFSLILESASTNQTSMYLCASSFGATNEKLFFGSGTQLSVL.

The chain carries TRBV5-1 and TRBJ1-1; D ambiguous. This CDR3 region has 14 residues. The V gene's germline CDR1 is SGHRS and CDR2 YFSETQ. V shed 2 bases and J shed 1 base, with 9 bases lying between them. The CDR3 DNA is TGCGCCAGCAGCTTACAGACGGAGAACACTGAAGCTTTCTTT. Protein sequence: CASSLQTENTEAFF.